A selection of T cell receptor beta chains follows, all from one sample in a study of blood T cell repertoires in COVID-19. TCRdb's copy holds only in-frame clones and misses some; the assay was immunoSEQ multiplex PCR. The sample lists over 150,000 clones, 70% to 90% occurring once. The sample consisted of peripheral blood. The origin of the receptors is a woman aged 55 to 70 with COVID-19, enrolled during active disease. Both conserved end residues are part of each CDR3. A D gene is named only where the DNA matches it firmly. Expanded clones are given a class, and other clones once, few, many or no size at all.

CDR3 protein: CASSTRDTDTQYF; CDR3 DNA: TGCGCCAGCAGCACCCGGGACACAGATACGCAGTATTTT; D gene: -; J gene: TRBJ2-3; clone size: -; V gene: TRBV4-1
CDR3 protein: CASSTGTGRSPLHF; CDR3 DNA: TGTGCCAGCAGTACTGGGACAGGGCGATCACCCCTCCACTTT; D gene: TRBD1; J gene: TRBJ1-6; clone size: -; V gene: TRBV27
CDR3 protein: CASSFASPSGSESYEQYF; CDR3 DNA: TGCGCCAGCAGCTTCGCTTCCCCGAGCGGGAGTGAATCCTACGAGCAGTACTTC; D gene: TRBD2; J gene: TRBJ2-7; clone size: -; V gene: TRBV5-1
CDR3 protein: CSVDPAGARTGELFF; CDR3 DNA: TGCAGCGTTGATCCAGCGGGGGCTCGAACCGGGGAGCTGTTTTTT; D gene: TRBD2; J gene: TRBJ2-2; clone size: -; V gene: TRBV29-1
CDR3 protein: CAWSVSRTGMDSPLHF; CDR3 DNA: TGTGCCTGGAGTGTTAGTCGGACTGGTATGGATTCACCCCTCCACTTT; D gene: -; J gene: TRBJ1-6; clone size: -; V gene: TRBV30
CDR3 protein: CASSSEAYEQYF; CDR3 DNA: TGCGCCAGCAGCTCGGAGGCCTACGAGCAGTACTTC; D gene: -; J gene: TRBJ2-7; clone size: -; V gene: TRBV5-1
CDR3 protein: CASSQGTGGSEAFF; CDR3 DNA: TGCGCCAGCAGCCAAGGGACAGGGGGCTCTGAAGCTTTCTTT; D gene: TRBD1; J gene: TRBJ1-1; clone size: -; V gene: TRBV5-1
CDR3 protein: CASSQWTSGSTDTQYF; CDR3 DNA: TGTGCCAGCAGCCAATGGACTAGCGGTAGCACAGATACGCAGTATTTT; D gene: TRBD2; J gene: TRBJ2-3; clone size: -; V gene: TRBV5-4
CDR3 protein: CASSSGLAGGPYQETQYF; CDR3 DNA: TGTGCCAGCTCATCCGGACTAGCGGGGGGGCCCTACCAAGAGACCCAGTACTTC; D gene: TRBD2; J gene: TRBJ2-5; clone size: -; V gene: TRBV18
CDR3 protein: CASSGIRQGWNTEAFF; CDR3 DNA: TGTGCCAGCAGTGGTATTCGACAGGGATGGAACACTGAAGCTTTCTTT; D gene: TRBD1; J gene: TRBJ1-1; clone size: -; V gene: TRBV7-9
CDR3 protein: CASSAGDIHTGELFF; CDR3 DNA: TGTGCCAGTAGTGCGGGGGACATCCACACCGGGGAGCTGTTTTTT; D gene: -; J gene: TRBJ2-2; clone size: -; V gene: TRBV19
CDR3 protein: CASSYEGADGELFF; CDR3 DNA: TGTGCCAGCAGTTACGAGGGAGCGGACGGGGAGCTGTTTTTT; D gene: -; J gene: TRBJ2-2; clone size: -; V gene: TRBV6-9
CDR3 protein: CATSDPRQGKGEQFF; CDR3 DNA: TGTGCCACCAGTGATCCCAGACAGGGGAAGGGTGAGCAGTTCTTC; D gene: TRBD1; J gene: TRBJ2-1; clone size: -; V gene: TRBV24-1
CDR3 protein: CASSRQGEVSGNTIYF; CDR3 DNA: TGTGCCAGCTCCCGACAGGGGGAGGTTTCTGGAAACACCATATATTTT; D gene: TRBD1; J gene: TRBJ1-3; clone size: once; V gene: TRBV18
CDR3 protein: CASSPAPPYEKLFF; CDR3 DNA: TGTGCCAGCAGCCCCGCGCCCCCTTATGAAAAACTGTTTTTT; D gene: -; J gene: TRBJ1-4; clone size: -; V gene: TRBV6-5
CDR3 protein: CASSLWTGQGPRTDTQYF; CDR3 DNA: TGTGCCAGCAGCCTTTGGACGGGACAGGGACCGCGCACAGATACGCAGTATTTT; D gene: TRBD1; J gene: TRBJ2-3; clone size: -; V gene: TRBV3-1/TRBV3-2
CDR3 protein: CASSYSGQARGYTF; CDR3 DNA: TGTGCCAGCAGCTACTCCGGACAGGCCAGGGGCTACACCTTC; D gene: TRBD1; J gene: TRBJ1-2; clone size: -; V gene: TRBV5-6
CDR3 protein: CASSIMGGKAEKLFF; CDR3 DNA: TGTGCCAGTAGTATAATGGGAGGAAAGGCCGAAAAACTGTTTTTT; D gene: -; J gene: TRBJ1-4; clone size: -; V gene: TRBV19
CDR3 protein: CASREAYEAFF; CDR3 DNA: TGTGCCAGCAGAGAGGCCTACGAAGCTTTCTTT; D gene: -; J gene: TRBJ1-1; clone size: -; V gene: TRBV6-5
CDR3 protein: CATSRDGQAEKLFF; CDR3 DNA: TGTGCCACCAGCAGGGATGGACAGGCTGAAAAACTGTTTTTT; D gene: TRBD1; J gene: TRBJ1-4; clone size: -; V gene: TRBV15
CDR3 protein: CASSGSYRDTQYF; CDR3 DNA: TGTGCCAGCAGCGGGAGTTACCGAGATACGCAGTATTTT; D gene: -; J gene: TRBJ2-3; clone size: few; V gene: TRBV6-5
CDR3 protein: CASSSRRQMNTEAFF; CDR3 DNA: TGTGCCAGCTCTTCCCGGCGGCAGATGAACACTGAAGCTTTCTTT; D gene: -; J gene: TRBJ1-1; clone size: few; V gene: TRBV2
CDR3 protein: CASRPDGDTIYF; CDR3 DNA: TGTGCCAGCAGGCCCGACGGGGACACCATATATTTT; D gene: -; J gene: TRBJ1-3; clone size: -; V gene: TRBV7-9
CDR3 protein: CASSMRLGVGREKLFF; CDR3 DNA: TGTGCCAGTAGTATGCGACTTGGTGTGGGTCGTGAAAAACTGTTTTTT; D gene: -; J gene: TRBJ1-4; clone size: few; V gene: TRBV19
CDR3 protein: CASSPNTGKNIQYF; CDR3 DNA: TGTGCCAGCAGTCCTAATACAGGGAAAAACATTCAGTACTTC; D gene: -; J gene: TRBJ2-4; clone size: -; V gene: TRBV3-1/TRBV3-2
CDR3 protein: CASSLTRGLAGAYNEQFF; CDR3 DNA: TGTGCCAGCAGCTTAACGAGGGGACTAGCGGGCGCTTACAATGAGCAGTTCTTC; D gene: TRBD2; J gene: TRBJ2-1; clone size: -; V gene: TRBV7-3
CDR3 protein: CASSQTWDTYNEKLFF; CDR3 DNA: TGTGCCAGCAGCCAAACGTGGGACACGTATAATGAAAAACTGTTTTTT; D gene: -; J gene: TRBJ1-4; clone size: -; V gene: TRBV4-2
CDR3 protein: CASRKGANYGYTF; CDR3 DNA: TGTGCCAGCAGAAAGGGGGCAAACTATGGCTACACCTTC; D gene: TRBD1; J gene: TRBJ1-2; clone size: -; V gene: TRBV6-5
CDR3 protein: CASSLAPGQDGSPLHF; CDR3 DNA: TGCGCCAGCAGCTTGGCCCCGGGACAGGATGGTTCACCCCTCCACTTT; D gene: TRBD1; J gene: TRBJ1-6; clone size: -; V gene: TRBV5-1
CDR3 protein: CASSQTTSRDRGQLAKNIQYF; CDR3 DNA: TGTGCCAGCTCACAAACGACTTCCCGGGACAGGGGACAATTAGCCAAAAACATTCAGTACTTC; D gene: TRBD1; J gene: TRBJ2-4; clone size: -; V gene: TRBV18
CDR3 protein: CASSLIRQSEAFF; CDR3 DNA: TGTGCCAGCAGCCTAATTAGACAATCTGAAGCTTTCTTT; D gene: -; J gene: TRBJ1-1; clone size: -; V gene: TRBV14
CDR3 protein: CASSRHRDSNQPQHF; CDR3 DNA: TGTGCCAGCAGCCGACACAGGGACAGCAATCAGCCCCAGCATTTT; D gene: -; J gene: TRBJ1-5; clone size: -; V gene: TRBV6-6
CDR3 protein: CASSQSGGGYTF; CDR3 DNA: TGTGCCAGCAGCCAATCCGGGGGTGGCTACACCTTC; D gene: -; J gene: TRBJ1-2; clone size: -; V gene: TRBV16
CDR3 protein: CASSSPGRDKYTF; CDR3 DNA: TGTGCCAGCAGTTCCCCCGGCAGGGATAAGTATACCTTC; D gene: -; J gene: TRBJ1-2; clone size: -; V gene: TRBV28
CDR3 protein: CASSRTGGSVGYTF; CDR3 DNA: TGTGCCAGCAGCCGGACAGGGGGGTCTGTTGGCTACACCTTC; D gene: TRBD1; J gene: TRBJ1-2; clone size: -; V gene: TRBV3-1/TRBV3-2
CDR3 protein: CAWSSYSNQPQHF; CDR3 DNA: TGTGCCTGGAGTTCGTATAGCAATCAGCCCCAGCATTTT; D gene: -; J gene: TRBJ1-5; clone size: many; V gene: TRBV30
CDR3 protein: CASSWGKTGVGNTIYF; CDR3 DNA: TGTGCCAGTAGTTGGGGGAAGACAGGGGTTGGAAACACCATATATTTT; D gene: TRBD1; J gene: TRBJ1-3; clone size: -; V gene: TRBV19
CDR3 protein: CATGTGDYNEQFF; CDR3 DNA: TGTGCCACAGGGACTGGAGACTACAATGAGCAGTTCTTC; D gene: -; J gene: TRBJ2-1; clone size: few; V gene: TRBV10-3
CDR3 protein: CASSRDTFGTDTQYF; CDR3 DNA: TGTGCCAGCAGCCGGGACACATTTGGGACAGATACGCAGTATTTT; D gene: -; J gene: TRBJ2-3; clone size: -; V gene: TRBV14
CDR3 protein: CASSPRGQVIGQPQHF; CDR3 DNA: TGTGCCAGCTCACCCCGGGGACAGGTGATAGGGCAGCCCCAGCATTTT; D gene: TRBD1; J gene: TRBJ1-5; clone size: -; V gene: TRBV18
CDR3 protein: CASTPRVTSGSFNEQFF; CDR3 DNA: TGTGCCAGCACCCCAAGGGTGACTAGCGGGAGCTTCAATGAGCAGTTCTTC; D gene: TRBD2; J gene: TRBJ2-1; clone size: -; V gene: TRBV6-2/TRBV6-3
CDR3 protein: CASSLTGINRDTF; CDR3 DNA: TGTGCCAGCAGTCTAACAGGAATTAACAGGGACACCTTC; D gene: -; J gene: TRBJ1-2; clone size: -; V gene: TRBV2
CDR3 protein: CASSLDRVYGYTF; CDR3 DNA: TGCGCCAGCAGTCTGGACAGGGTCTATGGCTACACCTTC; D gene: TRBD1; J gene: TRBJ1-2; clone size: few; V gene: TRBV10-1
CDR3 protein: CASGLIAGLNTGELFF; CDR3 DNA: TGTGCTAGTGGTTTGATAGCGGGGTTGAACACCGGGGAGCTGTTTTTT; D gene: TRBD2; J gene: TRBJ2-2; clone size: -; V gene: TRBV12-5